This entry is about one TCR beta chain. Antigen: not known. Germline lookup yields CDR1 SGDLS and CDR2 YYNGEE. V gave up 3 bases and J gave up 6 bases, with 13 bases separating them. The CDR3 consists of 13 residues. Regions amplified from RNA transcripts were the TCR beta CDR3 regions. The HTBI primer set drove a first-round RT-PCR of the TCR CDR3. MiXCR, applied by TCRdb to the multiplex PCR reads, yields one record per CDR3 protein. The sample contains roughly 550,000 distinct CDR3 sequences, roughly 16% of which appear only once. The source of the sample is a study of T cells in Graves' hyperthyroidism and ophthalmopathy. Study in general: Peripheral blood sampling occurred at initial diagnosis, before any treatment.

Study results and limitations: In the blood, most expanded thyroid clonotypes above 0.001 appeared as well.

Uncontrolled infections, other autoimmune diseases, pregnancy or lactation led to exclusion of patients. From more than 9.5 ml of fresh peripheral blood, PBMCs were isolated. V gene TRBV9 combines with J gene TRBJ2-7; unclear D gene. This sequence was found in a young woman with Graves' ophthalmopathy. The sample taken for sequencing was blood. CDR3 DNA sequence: TGTGCCAGCAGCGCCCTTGCACCCGGCGAGCAGTACTTC. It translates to CASSALAPGEQYF.